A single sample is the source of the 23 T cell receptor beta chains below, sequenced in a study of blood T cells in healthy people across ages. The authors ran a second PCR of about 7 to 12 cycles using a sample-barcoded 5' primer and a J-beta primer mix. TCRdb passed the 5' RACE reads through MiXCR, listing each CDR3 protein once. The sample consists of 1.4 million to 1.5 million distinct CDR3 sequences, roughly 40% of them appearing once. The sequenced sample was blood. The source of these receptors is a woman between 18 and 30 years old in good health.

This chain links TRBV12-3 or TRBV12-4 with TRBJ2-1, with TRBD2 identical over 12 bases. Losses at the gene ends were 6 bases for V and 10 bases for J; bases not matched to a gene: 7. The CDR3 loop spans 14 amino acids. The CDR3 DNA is TGTGCCAGCAGAGGGACTAGCGGGTTTGACGAGCAGTTCTTC. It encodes CASRGTSGFDEQFF.

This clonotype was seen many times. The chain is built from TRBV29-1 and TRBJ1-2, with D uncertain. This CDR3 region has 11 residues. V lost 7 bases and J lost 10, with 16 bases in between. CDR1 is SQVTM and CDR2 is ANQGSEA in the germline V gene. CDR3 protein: CSALLQGDYTF. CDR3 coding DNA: TGCAGCGCCCTCCTACAAGGAGACTACACCTTC.

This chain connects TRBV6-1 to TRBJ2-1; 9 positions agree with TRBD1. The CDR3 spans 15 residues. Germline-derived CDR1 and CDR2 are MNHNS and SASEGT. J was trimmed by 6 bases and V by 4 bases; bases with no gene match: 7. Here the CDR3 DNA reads TGTGCCAGCAGTGGTGGGACAGGGAGGGTCAATGAGCAGTTCTTC. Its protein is CASSGGTGRVNEQFF.

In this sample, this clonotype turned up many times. The CDR3 here is CRITEYTDTQYF. Written as DNA, the CDR3 is TGCAGAATCACTGAATACACAGATACGCAGTATTTT. The chain joins TRBV29-1 to TRBJ2-3; no clear D gene. Germline V lookup: CDR1 SQVTM, CDR2 ANQGSEA. The CDR3 loop spans 12 amino acids.

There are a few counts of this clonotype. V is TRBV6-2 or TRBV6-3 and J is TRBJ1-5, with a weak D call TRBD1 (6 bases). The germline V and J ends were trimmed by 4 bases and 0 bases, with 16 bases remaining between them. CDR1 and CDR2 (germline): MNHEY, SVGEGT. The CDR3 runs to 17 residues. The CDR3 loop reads CASSCRPLQGSNQPQHF. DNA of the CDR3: TGTGCCAGCAGTTGCCGTCCTTTACAGGGTAGCAATCAGCCCCAGCATTTT.

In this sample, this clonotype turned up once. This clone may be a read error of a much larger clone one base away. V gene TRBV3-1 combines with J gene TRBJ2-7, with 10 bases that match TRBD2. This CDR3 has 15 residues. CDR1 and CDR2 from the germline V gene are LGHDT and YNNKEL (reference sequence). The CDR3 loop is CAGSPRTSGAYEQYF. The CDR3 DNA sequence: TGTGCCGGCAGCCCCCGGACTAGCGGAGCCTACGAGCAGTACTTC.

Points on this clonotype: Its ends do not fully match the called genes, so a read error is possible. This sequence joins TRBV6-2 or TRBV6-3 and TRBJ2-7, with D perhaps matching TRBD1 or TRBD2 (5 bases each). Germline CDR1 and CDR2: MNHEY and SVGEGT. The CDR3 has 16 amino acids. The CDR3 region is CASSYGGRTISDEQYF. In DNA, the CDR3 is TGTGCCAGCAGTTACGGGGGACGGACGATCTCCGACGAGCAGTACTTC.

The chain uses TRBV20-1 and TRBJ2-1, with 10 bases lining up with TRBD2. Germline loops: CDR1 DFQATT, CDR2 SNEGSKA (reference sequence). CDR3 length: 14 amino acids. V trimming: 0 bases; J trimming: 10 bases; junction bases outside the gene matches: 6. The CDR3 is CSAREASGGLEQFF. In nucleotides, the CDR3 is TGCAGTGCTAGAGAGGCTAGCGGGGGACTCGAGCAGTTCTTC.

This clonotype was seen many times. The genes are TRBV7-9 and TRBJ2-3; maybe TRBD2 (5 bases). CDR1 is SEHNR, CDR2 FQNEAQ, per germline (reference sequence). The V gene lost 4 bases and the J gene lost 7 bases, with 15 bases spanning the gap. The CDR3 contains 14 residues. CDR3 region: CASSSPREKNTQYF. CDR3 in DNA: TGTGCCAGCAGCTCCCCCCGGGAAAAAAATACGCAGTATTTT.

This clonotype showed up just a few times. The CDR3 nucleotides read TGCAGCGTCACGGCCGGGACCACCAACACCGGGGAGCTGTTTTTT. Residues: CSVTAGTTNTGELFF. The chain has TRBV29-1 and TRBJ2-2; either TRBD1 or TRBD2 may fit D (5 bases each). The CDR3 is 15 residues long. V lost 6 bases and J lost 2, with 16 bases in between. Per germline, CDR1 SQVTM and CDR2 ANQGSEA.

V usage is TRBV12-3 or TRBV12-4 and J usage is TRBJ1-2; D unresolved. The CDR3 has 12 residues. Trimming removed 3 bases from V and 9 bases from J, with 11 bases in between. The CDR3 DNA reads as TGTGCCAGCAGTTTCGCGCGGGGAAGCTACACCTTC. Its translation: CASSFARGSYTF.

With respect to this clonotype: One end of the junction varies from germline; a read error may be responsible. CDR3: CASRLAREEYNEQFF. The CDR3 region has the DNA TGTGCCAGCAGGTTAGCGCGGGAGGAATACAATGAGCAGTTCTTC. The gene calls are TRBV7-2 and TRBJ2-1; 8 bases map to TRBD2. The length of the CDR3 is 15 residues. Germline-derived CDR1 and CDR2 are SGHTA and FQGNSA.

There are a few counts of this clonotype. The CDR3 loop reads CASSSLGSFRDEQYF. DNA for the CDR3: TGTGCCAGCAGCTCTCTGGGCTCCTTCCGCGACGAGCAGTACTTC. This sequence joins TRBV7-2 and TRBJ2-4; D uncertain. The J call is doubtful: the DNA matches TRBJ2-7 better. The CDR3 is 15 amino acids. Germline assignment: CDR1 SGHTA and CDR2 FQGNSA.

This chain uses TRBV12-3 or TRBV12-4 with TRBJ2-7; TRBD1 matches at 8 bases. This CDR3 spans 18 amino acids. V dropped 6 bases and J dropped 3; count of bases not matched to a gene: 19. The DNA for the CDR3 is TGTGCCAGCAGCCTAAGACAGGGGAGGATTGGTTATGACTACGAGCAGTACTTC. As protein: CASSLRQGRIGYDYEQYF.

CDR3 DNA sequence: TGTGCCAGCAGCCCTGGACAGGCCCCCGGGGAGCTGTTTTTT. It codes for CASSPGQAPGELFF. The genes are TRBV14 and TRBJ2-2, with TRBD1 identical over 7 bases. Per germline, CDR1 SGHDN and CDR2 FVKESK. J gave up 6 bases and V 4 bases, and 5 bases lay outside the gene matches. The CDR3 contains 14 residues.

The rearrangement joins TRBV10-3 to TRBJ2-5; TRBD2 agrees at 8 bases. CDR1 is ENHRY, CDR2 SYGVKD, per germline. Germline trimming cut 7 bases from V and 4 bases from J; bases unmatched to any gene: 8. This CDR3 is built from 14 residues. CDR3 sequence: CAIKSAGETETQYF. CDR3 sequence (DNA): TGTGCCATCAAATCAGCGGGAGAAACAGAGACCCAGTACTTC.

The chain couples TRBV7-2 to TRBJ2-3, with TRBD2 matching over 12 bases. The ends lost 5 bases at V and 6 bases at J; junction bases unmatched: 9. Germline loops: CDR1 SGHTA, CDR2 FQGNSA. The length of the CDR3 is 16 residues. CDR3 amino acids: CASSETSGSSIDTQYF. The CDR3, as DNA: TGTGCCAGCAGCGAGACTAGCGGGAGTTCCATCGATACGCAGTATTTT.

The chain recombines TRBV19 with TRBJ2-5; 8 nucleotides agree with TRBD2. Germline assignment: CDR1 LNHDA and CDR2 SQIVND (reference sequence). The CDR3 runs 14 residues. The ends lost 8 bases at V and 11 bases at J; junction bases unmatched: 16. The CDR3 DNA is TGTGCCAGTCTCCAAGCGGGGGCTTTGAATGAGCAGTACTTC. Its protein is CASLQAGALNEQYF.

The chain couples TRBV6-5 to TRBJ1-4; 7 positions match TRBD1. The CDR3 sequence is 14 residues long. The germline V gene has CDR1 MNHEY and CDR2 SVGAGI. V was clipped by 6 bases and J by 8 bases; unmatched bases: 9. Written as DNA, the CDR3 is TGTGCCAGCAGCCCCGGGACAGTAGGGGAAAAACTGTTTTTT. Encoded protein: CASSPGTVGEKLFF.

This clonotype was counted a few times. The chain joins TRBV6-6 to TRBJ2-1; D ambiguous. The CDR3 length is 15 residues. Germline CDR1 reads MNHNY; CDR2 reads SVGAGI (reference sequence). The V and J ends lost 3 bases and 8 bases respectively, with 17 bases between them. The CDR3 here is CASSYGQEIRDEQFF. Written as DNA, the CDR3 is TGTGCCAGCAGTTATGGGCAGGAAATTAGGGATGAGCAGTTCTTC.

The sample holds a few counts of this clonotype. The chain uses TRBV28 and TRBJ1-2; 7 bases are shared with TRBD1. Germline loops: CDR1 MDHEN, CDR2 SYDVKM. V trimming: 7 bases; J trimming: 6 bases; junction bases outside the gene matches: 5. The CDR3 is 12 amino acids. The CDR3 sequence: CASTPDRNGYTF. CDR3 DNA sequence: TGTGCCAGCACCCCGGACAGGAATGGCTACACCTTC.

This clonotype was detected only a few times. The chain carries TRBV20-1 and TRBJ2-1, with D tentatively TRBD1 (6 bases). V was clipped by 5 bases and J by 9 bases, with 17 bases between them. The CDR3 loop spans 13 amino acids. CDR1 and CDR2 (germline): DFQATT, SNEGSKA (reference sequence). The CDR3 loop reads CSAPDSQGIEQFF. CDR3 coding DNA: TGCAGTGCTCCGGACTCACAGGGAATTGAGCAGTTCTTC.

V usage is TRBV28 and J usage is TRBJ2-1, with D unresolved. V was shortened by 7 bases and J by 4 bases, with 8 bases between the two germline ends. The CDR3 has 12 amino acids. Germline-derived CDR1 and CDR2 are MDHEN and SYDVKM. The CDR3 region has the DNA TGTGCCAGCAAGGAAGAATACAATGAGCAGTTCTTC. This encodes CASKEEYNEQFF.